Shown below are 25 T cell receptor beta chains from a single sample sequenced in a study of immune reconstitution after stem cell transplant in scleroderma (dated by TCRdb to between 2016 and 2019). To prepare the library, RT-PCR was applied. The instrument given in TCRdb is Illumina MiSeq. In TCRdb, the public reads were trimmed at Q25 with fastp and aligned with MiXCR, with productive beta chains retained. Here each entry gathers all rows of one CDR3 protein and keeps the most common genes and DNA. For this sample the table gives around 5,600 distinct CDR3 sequences, of which roughly 8% were detected only once. Together, the top ten hold roughly a tenth of the sample. The sample was acquired before or after autologous hematopoietic stem cell transplantation (not recorded which). These receptors were taken from a male donor with systemic sclerosis.

The V and J genes are TRBV7-2 and TRBJ2-1; D not resolved. CDR1 SGHTA and CDR2 FQGNSA come from the germline V gene. V dropped 2 bases and J dropped 4 bases, with 6 bases sitting between them. The CDR3 is 13 amino acids. CDR3 residues: CASSLQVYNEQFF. The CDR3 nucleotides read TGTGCCAGCAGCTTACAGGTTTACAATGAGCAGTTCTTC.

This clonotype was observed a handful of times. The chain recombines TRBV5-1 with TRBJ1-2; no firm D call. The CDR3 extends over 15 amino acids. Germline loops: CDR1 SGHRS, CDR2 YFSETQ. The V end lost 0 bases, the J end lost 6 bases, and 15 bases lay between the germline ends. This CDR3 is CASSLAPHVNDGYTF. The DNA of the CDR3 is TGCGCCAGCAGCTTGGCCCCCCACGTCAACGATGGCTACACCTTC. Looking up the rest from reference TRBV5-1 and TRBJ1-2 gives the full variable domain: KAGVTQTPRYLIKTRGQQVTLSCSPISGHRSVSWYQQTPGQGLQFLFEYFSETQRNKGNFPGRFSGRQFSNSRSEMNVSTLELGDSALYLCASSLAPHVNDGYTFGSGTRLTVV.

The chain employs TRBV28 and TRBJ2-5, with a tentative D call TRBD2 (6 bases). Germline V lookup: CDR1 MDHEN, CDR2 SYDVKM. This CDR3 spans 13 amino acids. V gave up 6 bases and J gave up 5 bases, with 13 bases separating them. The CDR3 DNA is TGTGCCAGCAGGGGAGGCCTTTGGGAGACCCAGTACTTC. It codes for CASRGGLWETQYF. The whole variable domain, filled in from reference TRBV28 and TRBJ2-5, reads DVKVTQSSRYLVKRTGEKVFLECVQDMDHENMFWYRQDPGLGLRLIYFSYDVKMKEKGDIPEGYSVSREKKERFSLILESASTNQTSMYLCASRGGLWETQYFGPGTRLLVL.

This clonotype was counted a few times. The rearrangement links TRBV5-1 to TRBJ2-3; D is possibly TRBD1 or TRBD2 (5 bases each). Germline V gene lookup returns CDR1 SGHRS and CDR2 YFSETQ. The CDR3 totals 17 residues. V gave up 4 bases and J gave up 3 bases, with 21 bases separating them. The CDR3 loop reads CASSPTRGRVMTDTQYF. The CDR3 DNA reads TGCGCCAGCAGCCCTACCCGGGGCAGGGTTATGACAGATACGCAGTATTTT. Together with reference TRBV5-1 and TRBJ2-3, the CDR3 gives the full variable domain: KAGVTQTPRYLIKTRGQQVTLSCSPISGHRSVSWYQQTPGQGLQFLFEYFSETQRNKGNFPGRFSGRQFSNSRSEMNVSTLELGDSALYLCASSPTRGRVMTDTQYFGPGTRLTVL.

This clonotype was found a few times. V usage is TRBV28 and J usage is TRBJ1-1, with D hard to call. V shed 1 base and J shed 1 base, with 4 bases lying between them. CDR1 is MDHEN, CDR2 SYDVKM, per germline. The CDR3 extends over 13 amino acids. CDR3 amino acids: CASSLSGNTEAFF. The CDR3 coding sequence is TGTGCCAGCAGTTTATCGGGGAACACTGAAGCTTTCTTT.

This clonotype was seen only a few times. The chain links TRBV27 to TRBJ2-1, with no clear D. From germline, CDR1 is MNHEY and CDR2 SMNVEV (reference sequence). Trimming pared 2 bases from V and 3 bases from J, leaving 11 bases between. The CDR3 length is 15 residues. CDR3 nucleotide sequence: TGTGCCAGCAGTTTAGAGGCCCGACGCTACAATGAGCAGTTCTTC. It translates to CASSLEARRYNEQFF.

This chain uses TRBV12-3 or TRBV12-4 with TRBJ2-1, with D possibly matching TRBD1 (5 bases). The CDR3 is 15 residues long. Trimming took off 3 bases at V and 0 bases at J, with 9 bases between the two ends. The CDR3 coding sequence is TGTGCCAGCAGTTTGACAGAGAGCTCCTACAATGAGCAGTTCTTC. This codes for CASSLTESSYNEQFF.

This clonotype is categorized as medium-sized. The rearrangement uses TRBV7-6 and TRBJ2-3; the match to TRBD2 covers 9 bases. Germline V gives CDR1 SGHVS, CDR2 FNYEAQ. The junction had 1 base not matched to a gene; V was cut back by 3 bases and J by 3 bases. The CDR3 is 14 residues long. The CDR3 DNA reads TGTGCCAGCAGCTTGGCGGGAGGGACAGATACGCAGTATTTT. Amino acid sequence: CASSLAGGTDTQYF.

This clonotype was seen only a few times. The J gene is TRBJ2-2, the V gene TRBV19; D is perhaps TRBD2 (6 bases). V lost 2 bases to trimming and J lost 3 bases, with 10 bases between them. Per the germline V gene, CDR1 is LNHDA and CDR2 is SQIVND (reference sequence). The CDR3 covers 15 residues. CDR3 sequence: CASSIWGVDTGELFF. The CDR3, as DNA: TGTGCCAGTAGTATATGGGGGGTAGACACCGGGGAGCTGTTTTTT.

This clonotype was seen only a few times. The chain joins TRBV9 to TRBJ2-1, with 10 bases that match TRBD2. Unmatched junction bases numbered 5, after V lost 1 base and J lost 4 bases. This CDR3 is 16 amino acids long. The V gene's germline CDR1 is SGDLS and CDR2 YYNGEE. The CDR3 DNA reads as TGTGCCAGCAGCGTACTGGGGACTAGCGCGTACAATGAGCAGTTCTTC. The encoded protein is CASSVLGTSAYNEQFF.

This clonotype ranks as medium-sized. The chain uses TRBV5-1 and TRBJ2-5, with D possibly being TRBD1 or TRBD2 (5 bases each). The CDR3 has 15 amino acids. The germline V and J ends were trimmed by 4 bases and 3 bases, with 16 bases remaining between them. CDR1 SGHRS and CDR2 YFSETQ come from the germline V gene. In DNA form, the CDR3 reads TGCGCCAGCAGCGCCTGGGACGGAGCGAAAGAGACCCAGTACTTC. Translation gives CASSAWDGAKETQYF.

This clonotype was seen only a few times. The chain joins TRBV5-1 to TRBJ1-5; D uncertain. The CDR3 contains 16 residues. Germline CDR1 and CDR2: SGHRS and YFSETQ. Trimming cost V 4 bases and J 5 bases, with 19 bases left between them. The CDR3, as DNA: TGCGCCAGCAGCCCCCTTGCGGCGGTATATTATCAGCCCCAGCATTTT. It encodes CASSPLAAVYYQPQHF.

This clonotype was counted only a few times. J is TRBJ2-3 and V is TRBV9, with 14 positions matching TRBD2. The CDR3 extends over 19 amino acids. Germline CDR1 and CDR2: SGDLS and YYNGEE. V was pared by 2 bases and J by 0 bases, with 8 bases of the junction left unmatched. CDR3 sequence reads: CASSVPGLAGGPSTDTQYF. The DNA of the CDR3 is TGTGCCAGCAGCGTCCCCGGACTAGCGGGAGGACCTAGCACAGATACGCAGTATTTT.

Within the sample, this clonotype is medium-sized. V gene TRBV7-2 combines with J gene TRBJ2-1, with TRBD2 matching over 10 bases. This CDR3 has 17 residues. Germline CDR1 and CDR2: SGHTA and FQGNSA. The V segment lost 1 base and the J segment 10 bases; nucleotides outside the gene matches: 13. This CDR3 reads CASSLVKAGGWFDEQFF. In DNA form, the CDR3 reads TGTGCCAGCAGCTTAGTAAAAGCGGGAGGGTGGTTCGACGAGCAGTTCTTC.

As concerns this clonotype: A read error may be the cause here, since a much bigger clone is one base away. The rearrangement uses TRBV29-1 and TRBJ2-2; 12 nucleotides align to TRBD2. The CDR3 has 18 amino acids. With 6 bases clipped from V and 3 bases from J, the junction kept 14 bases outside the gene matches. Germline V gene data show CDR1 as SQVTM and CDR2 as ANQGSEA. DNA of the CDR3: TGCAGCGTCACCCCCGATACGACTAGCGGGAGTCACACCGGGGAGCTGTTTTTT. It encodes CSVTPDTTSGSHTGELFF.

CDR3 nucleotide sequence: TGTGCCAGCAGCCCTAGGCCGGCACAAGAGACCCAGTACTTC. Translating it yields CASSPRPAQETQYF. The V and J genes are TRBV7-2 and TRBJ2-5, with unresolved D. The CDR3 spans 14 residues. Germline V gene sequence: CDR1 SGHTA, CDR2 FQGNSA. Trimming pared 5 bases from V and 2 bases from J, leaving 12 bases between.

The chain joins TRBV20-1 to TRBJ2-3; 13 nucleotides line up with TRBD2. With 0 bases clipped from V and 5 bases from J, the junction kept 8 bases outside the gene matches. The CDR3 has 17 residues. Germline lookup yields CDR1 DFQATT and CDR2 SNEGSKA (reference sequence). In DNA form, the CDR3 reads TGCAGTGCTAGAGACACAACTAGCGGGAGGGCTAGAGATACGCAGTATTTT. Protein: CSARDTTSGRARDTQYF.

This clonotype ranks as medium-sized. The chain combines TRBV12-3 or TRBV12-4 with TRBJ1-4; a weak D match, TRBD1 (5 bases). V lost 5 bases and J lost 7, with 26 bases in between. The CDR3 spans 18 residues. CDR3 nucleotide sequence: TGTGCCAGCAGTGGTTCTTCTTCCCGTCCAGGGCAAGGTGAAAAACTGTTTTTT. It yields the protein CASSGSSSRPGQGEKLFF.

The chain couples TRBV27 to TRBJ1-5; 7 bases agree with TRBD1. V gave up 6 bases and J gave up 3 bases; unmatched junction bases: 5. This CDR3 has 14 amino acids. The germline CDR1 and CDR2 sequences are MNHEY and SMNVEV (reference sequence). In nucleotides, the CDR3 is TGTGCCAGCAGGAGGGGGCCTGACAATCAGCCCCAGCATTTT. Protein product: CASRRGPDNQPQHF.

By frequency in the sample, this clonotype is medium-sized. This chain links TRBV20-1 with TRBJ1-1; D gene unclear. Germline V gene data show CDR1 as DFQATT and CDR2 as SNEGSKA (reference sequence). The V and J ends lost 3 bases and 1 base respectively, with 12 bases between them. CDR3 length: 14 residues. For the CDR3, the DNA is TGCAGTGCTAGGGTCTCGGGCTCGAACACTGAAGCTTTCTTT. Amino acid sequence: CSARVSGSNTEAFF.

CDR3 region: CSARSRTSGRASEQYF. The CDR3 DNA reads TGCAGTGCTAGATCACGGACTAGCGGGAGGGCGAGCGAGCAGTACTTC. This sequence joins TRBV20-1 and TRBJ2-7; 15 positions match TRBD2. After removal of 2 bases from V and 6 bases from J, the junction contained 8 bases not matched to a gene. There are 16 residues in the CDR3. Per germline, CDR1 DFQATT and CDR2 SNEGSKA (reference sequence).

By sample share, this clonotype is medium-sized. The chain recombines TRBV6-5 with TRBJ2-3; 7 nucleotides line up with TRBD2. V lost 2 bases and J lost 1; bases outside the gene matches: 6. The germline V gene encodes CDR1 MNHEY and CDR2 SVGAGI. The length of the CDR3 is 16 residues. The CDR3 nucleotides read TGTGCCAGCAGTTACGGGGCGGGAGAGGGCACAGATACGCAGTATTTT. Protein: CASSYGAGEGTDTQYF.

By sample share, this clonotype is medium-sized (0.01 to 0.1%). The rearrangement links TRBV6-5 to TRBJ2-7, with 11 bases lining up with TRBD2. CDR3 length equals 18 residues. Germline CDR1 reads MNHEY; CDR2 reads SVGAGI. Losses at the gene ends were 4 bases for V and 5 bases for J; bases not matched to a gene: 16. Written as DNA, the CDR3 is TGTGCCAGCAGTTCTAGCGGGGGGCCTCCGGCTCTCCAGAACGAGCAGTACTTC. As protein: CASSSSGGPPALQNEQYF.

This rearrangement joins TRBV10-3 to TRBJ2-7; maybe TRBD1 (5 bases). V was cut by 4 bases and J by 0 bases, with 7 bases left in between. Germline V gives CDR1 ENHRY, CDR2 SYGVKD. The length of the CDR3 is 13 residues. DNA for the CDR3: TGTGCCATCAGTGTAGACAGCTCCTACGAGCAGTACTTC. Residues: CAISVDSSYEQYF.

This clonotype is deemed medium-sized. CDR3 amino acids: CASIRAASTDTQYF. CDR3 sequence (DNA): TGCGCCAGCATCCGAGCGGCTTCCACAGATACGCAGTATTTT. J is TRBJ2-3 and V is TRBV10-2; weak D call: TRBD2 (5 bases). Germline V gene lookup returns CDR1 WSHSY and CDR2 SAAADI. V was pared by 7 bases and J by 2 bases, with 13 bases between. The CDR3 is made up of 14 amino acids.